The 7 T cell receptor beta chains given below trace back to one sample, sequenced in a study of Graves' ophthalmopathy and Graves' hyperthyroidism (dated by TCRdb to 2017 to 2018). The sample was run on an Illumina HiSeq 2000. For repertoire sequencing, the TCR beta CDR3 regions were amplified from RNA transcripts. A first-round RT-PCR used HTBI primers with the Qiagen OneStep RT-PCR kit, followed by a second-round multiplex PCR, size selection and purification. The public sequencing data were trimmed at Q25 with fastp and processed into clonotypes with MiXCR by TCRdb, which kept only in-frame beta chains. Rows with one shared CDR3 protein collapse into an entry with the most common genes and DNA. The sample table shows some 360,000 distinct CDR3 sequences, and approximately 17% are seen once. The ten largest clones represent 2% to 2.5% of the sample. Sequenced input: peripheral blood. The receptors derive from an adult woman with stable Graves' hyperthyroidism.

This clonotype was detected once. The CDR3 DNA follows: TGTGCCAGCACTTCTGGGGCTAGCGGGAGAGGAGAGACCCAGTACTTC. Its translation is CASTSGASGRGETQYF. V is TRBV12-3 or TRBV12-4 and J is TRBJ2-5; 10 nucleotides match TRBD2. The V gene end was trimmed by 7 bases and the J gene end by 4 bases; junction bases not matched to a gene: 12. This CDR3 contains 16 residues.

This clonotype was seen ten or more times. This rearrangement joins TRBV27 to TRBJ2-7; 9 bases align to TRBD1. V shed 4 bases and J 3 bases; nucleotides not matched to a gene: 7. This CDR3 has 15 amino acids. The germline gives CDR1 MNHEY, CDR2 SMNVEV (reference sequence). The CDR3 nucleotides read TGTGCCAGCAGTTCCCTCGGACAGGGGATCTACGAGCAGTACTTC. It encodes CASSSLGQGIYEQYF.

This clonotype came up many times. V gene TRBV6-5 combines with J gene TRBJ2-7; tentatively, D is TRBD2 (6 bases). The CDR3 totals 16 residues. Germline V CDR1 and CDR2: MNHEY, SVGAGI. Trimming stripped 5 bases from V and 3 bases from J, with 20 bases between. The CDR3 loop is CASSPSEGTANYEQYF. The DNA of the CDR3 is TGTGCCAGCAGTCCCTCTGAGGGGACTGCGAACTACGAGCAGTACTTC.

This clonotype showed up just a few times. V gene TRBV7-6 combines with J gene TRBJ2-7, with D perhaps TRBD2 (5 bases). V gave up 1 base and J gave up 9 bases, with 13 bases separating them. Germline V CDR1 and CDR2: SGHVS, FNYEAQ. The CDR3 is 13 amino acids. CDR3 sequence: CASSLGGDVGQYF. DNA of the CDR3: TGTGCCAGCAGCTTAGGGGGAGACGTGGGGCAGTACTTC.

This clonotype has at least ten counts. The chain links TRBV28 to TRBJ2-7; tentatively, D is TRBD2 (5 bases). CDR1 is MDHEN and CDR2 is SYDVKM in the germline V gene. This CDR3 is 13 amino acids long. V was shortened by 5 bases and J by 9 bases, with 17 bases between the two germline ends. CDR3 DNA sequence: TGTGCCAGCAGTCCCGGACTGGACCAAGCGCAGTACTTC. Its protein product is CASSPGLDQAQYF.

This clonotype was seen many times. The chain links TRBV5-1 to TRBJ1-1; the match to TRBD1 covers 8 bases. Germline values: CDR1 SGHRS, CDR2 YFSETQ. V was pared by 6 bases and J by 12 bases, with 10 bases of the junction left unmatched. The CDR3 is 12 residues long. This CDR3 reads CASTDSDRGSFF. Written as DNA, the CDR3 is TGCGCCAGCACGGACTCAGACAGGGGATCTTTCTTT.

The chain recombines TRBV13 with TRBJ2-7; D possibly corresponds to TRBD1 (6 bases). This CDR3 is 16 amino acids long. Trimming took 5 bases from V and 7 from J, leaving 24 bases between them. Germline loops: CDR1 PRHDT, CDR2 FYEKMQ (reference sequence). DNA of the CDR3: TGTGCCAGCAGCAGACTCGGACAGCCGCCCCCGGGGGAGCAGTACTTC. Its translation is CASSRLGQPPPGEQYF.